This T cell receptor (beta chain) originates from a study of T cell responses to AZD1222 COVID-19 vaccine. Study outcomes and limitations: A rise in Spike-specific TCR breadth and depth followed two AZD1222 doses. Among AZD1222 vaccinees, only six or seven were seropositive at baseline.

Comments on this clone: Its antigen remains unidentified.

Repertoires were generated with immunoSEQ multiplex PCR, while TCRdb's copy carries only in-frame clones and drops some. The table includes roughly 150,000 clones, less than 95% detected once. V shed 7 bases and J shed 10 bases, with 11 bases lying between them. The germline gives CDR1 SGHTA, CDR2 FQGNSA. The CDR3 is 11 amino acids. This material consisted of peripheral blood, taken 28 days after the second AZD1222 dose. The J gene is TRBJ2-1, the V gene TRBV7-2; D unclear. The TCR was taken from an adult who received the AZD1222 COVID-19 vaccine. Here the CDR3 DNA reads TGTGCCAGCAACGAGCTTGGGGAGCAGTTCTTC. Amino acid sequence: CASNELGEQFF.